These 15 T cell receptor beta chains were all obtained from the same sample, sequenced in a study of T cell responses to AZD1222 COVID-19 vaccine. Only in-frame clones appear in the TCRdb table, and some are missing; sequencing was by immunoSEQ multiplex PCR. The sample holds roughly 120,000 clones; roughly 87% are singletons and the top ten take approximately 9.2%. The sequenced sample was peripheral blood, obtained on day 0 of AZD1222 vaccination. These receptors all come from an adult in good health.

The chain has TRBV30 and TRBJ2-5; 12 bases agree with TRBD2. The germline V gene has CDR1 GTSNPN and CDR2 SVGIG (reference sequence). V shed 0 bases and J 5 bases; nucleotides not matched to a gene: 1. This CDR3 has 14 residues. The CDR3 here is CAWSVLAGGETQYF. In nucleotides, the CDR3 is TGTGCCTGGAGTGTACTAGCGGGGGGTGAGACCCAGTACTTC.

The chain has TRBV2 and TRBJ2-7; 14 nucleotides agree with TRBD2. From germline, CDR1 is SNHLY and CDR2 FYNNEI. V was clipped by 6 bases and J by 11 bases; unmatched bases: 9. The CDR3 spans 14 residues. The DNA for the CDR3 is TGTGCCAGCAGCACCGGGACTAGCGGGAGCCTGGAGTACTTC. The encoded protein is CASSTGTSGSLEYF.

V is TRBV5-1 and J is TRBJ1-2; 7 bases map to TRBD1. Germline values: CDR1 SGHRS, CDR2 YFSETQ. With V trimmed by 8 bases and J by 0 bases, 7 bases remained unmatched. This CDR3 has 14 amino acids. The CDR3 loop reads CASYPDRANYGYTF. Here the CDR3 DNA reads TGCGCCAGTTACCCAGACAGGGCTAACTATGGCTACACCTTC.

The V gene is TRBV27, the J gene TRBJ1-6; D is perhaps TRBD1 (6 bases). Germline V gives CDR1 MNHEY, CDR2 SMNVEV (reference sequence). The length of the CDR3 is 15 residues. Trimming shortened V by 0 bases and J by 9 bases, and 12 bases separated the two germline ends. CDR3 in amino acids: CASSLSAGGTSPLHF. The CDR3 DNA reads TGTGCCAGCAGTTTATCGGCGGGGGGCACTTCACCCCTCCACTTT.

The chain carries TRBV5-4 and TRBJ2-7, with 8 nucleotides matching TRBD2. The CDR3 contains 15 residues. Germline loops: CDR1 SGHNT, CDR2 YYREEE (reference sequence). Trimming removed 4 bases from V and 1 base from J; junction bases left unmatched: 7. CDR3 in DNA: TGTGCCAGCAGCGAACCGGGACTAGATTCCTACGAGCAGTACTTC. Its protein is CASSEPGLDSYEQYF.

The chain has TRBV27 and TRBJ1-5; tentative D call: TRBD1 (5 bases). Germline V CDR1 and CDR2: MNHEY, SMNVEV (reference sequence). V was trimmed by 4 bases and J by 6 bases, leaving 13 bases between them. This CDR3 is built from 14 residues. The CDR3 bases are TGTGCCAGCAGTTCAACTTGGGGCGGTCAGCCCCAGCATTTT. Translating it yields CASSSTWGGQPQHF.

The chain employs TRBV3-1 (or the pseudogene TRBV3-2) and TRBJ1-1; D remains unclear. Germline CDR1 reads LGHDT; CDR2 reads YNNKEL (reference sequence). Trimming removed 4 bases from V and 3 bases from J, with 15 bases in between. This CDR3 is built from 15 residues. The CDR3 DNA reads TGTGCCAGCAGCCGAACTTGGACTGTTGACACTGAAGCTTTCTTT. Translated, it gives CASSRTWTVDTEAFF.

V usage is TRBV7-9 and J usage is TRBJ2-7, with D perhaps TRBD1 (6 bases). From germline, CDR1 is SEHNR and CDR2 FQNEAQ (reference sequence). Trimming stripped 5 bases from V and 2 bases from J, with 19 bases between. This CDR3 has 16 amino acids. DNA for the CDR3: TGTGCCAGCAGCACCTTGGACAGAACTTTAACCTACGAGCAGTACTTC. Residues: CASSTLDRTLTYEQYF.

This chain uses TRBV27 with TRBJ2-1, with a weak D call TRBD1 (6 bases). The CDR3 length is 13 residues. The germline V and J ends were trimmed by 3 bases and 5 bases, with 8 bases remaining between them. Germline V gives CDR1 MNHEY, CDR2 SMNVEV (reference sequence). The CDR3 DNA follows: TGTGCCAGCAGTTTCGACAGGAACAATGAGCAGTTCTTC. Protein: CASSFDRNNEQFF.

The rearrangement joins TRBV28 to TRBJ2-3, with D possibly being TRBD2 (5 bases). The CDR3 runs to 15 residues. Trimming left V 2 bases short and J 1 base short, with 10 bases between. Looked up from germline, CDR1 is MDHEN and CDR2 is SYDVKM. CDR3: CASSLRFGGTDTQYF. The CDR3, as DNA: TGTGCCAGCAGTTTAAGGTTCGGGGGCACAGATACGCAGTATTTT.

The rearrangement links TRBV6-4 to TRBJ2-7; D unresolved. CDR1 MRHNA and CDR2 SNTAGT come from the germline V gene. CDR3 length: 11 amino acids. V was clipped by 4 bases and J by 4 bases, with 5 bases between them. CDR3 bases: TGTGCCAGCAGTGCGAGTTACGAGCAGTACTTC. Residues: CASSASYEQYF.

This clone was detected a few times. This chain joins TRBV2 and TRBJ2-7; the D gene is possibly TRBD2 (7 bases). Germline loops: CDR1 SNHLY, CDR2 FYNNEI. CDR3 length: 14 amino acids. V was cut by 6 bases and J by 3 bases, with 15 bases left in between. The CDR3 loop reads CASRRGGPSYEQYF. DNA for the CDR3: TGTGCCAGCAGGAGGGGGGGACCGAGCTACGAGCAGTACTTC.

The gene calls are TRBV5-1 and TRBJ2-1, with 9 bases that match TRBD1. V lost 4 bases, J lost 0 bases, and 5 bases stayed unmatched. The CDR3 loop spans 16 amino acids. Germline loops: CDR1 SGHRS, CDR2 YFSETQ. For the CDR3, the DNA is TGCGCCAGCAGCGAAGGGACAGGGAACTCCTACAATGAGCAGTTCTTC. This encodes CASSEGTGNSYNEQFF.

The chain recombines TRBV11-1 with TRBJ1-2; D is undetermined. V lost 5 bases and J 2 bases, leaving 12 bases between the germline ends. This CDR3 is built from 14 residues. Germline CDR1 is SGHAT and CDR2 is FQDESV (reference sequence). This CDR3 reads CASSPGFENYGYTF. As DNA, the CDR3 is TGTGCCAGCAGCCCGGGGTTCGAGAACTATGGCTACACCTTC.

The chain couples TRBV19 to TRBJ2-3; 12 nucleotides match TRBD2. The CDR3 totals 14 residues. With 7 bases clipped from V and 4 bases from J, the junction kept 3 bases outside the gene matches. Germline V lookup: CDR1 LNHDA, CDR2 SQIVND (reference sequence). The CDR3 DNA sequence: TGTGCCAGTAAACTAGCGGGAGGAGCAGATACGCAGTATTTT. Protein sequence: CASKLAGGADTQYF.